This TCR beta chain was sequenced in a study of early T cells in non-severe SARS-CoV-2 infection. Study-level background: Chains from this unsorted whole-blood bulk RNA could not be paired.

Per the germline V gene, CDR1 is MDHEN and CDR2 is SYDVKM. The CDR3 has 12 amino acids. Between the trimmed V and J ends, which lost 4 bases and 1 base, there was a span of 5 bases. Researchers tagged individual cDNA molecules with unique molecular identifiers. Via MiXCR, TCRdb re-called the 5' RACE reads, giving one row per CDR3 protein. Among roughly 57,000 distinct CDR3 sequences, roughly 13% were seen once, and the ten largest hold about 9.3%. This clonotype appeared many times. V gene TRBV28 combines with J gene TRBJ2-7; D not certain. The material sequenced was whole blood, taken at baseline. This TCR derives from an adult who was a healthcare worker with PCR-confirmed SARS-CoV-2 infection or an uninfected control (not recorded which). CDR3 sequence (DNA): TGTGCCAGCAGTTCCGGGTCCTACGAGCAGTACTTC. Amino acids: CASSSGSYEQYF.